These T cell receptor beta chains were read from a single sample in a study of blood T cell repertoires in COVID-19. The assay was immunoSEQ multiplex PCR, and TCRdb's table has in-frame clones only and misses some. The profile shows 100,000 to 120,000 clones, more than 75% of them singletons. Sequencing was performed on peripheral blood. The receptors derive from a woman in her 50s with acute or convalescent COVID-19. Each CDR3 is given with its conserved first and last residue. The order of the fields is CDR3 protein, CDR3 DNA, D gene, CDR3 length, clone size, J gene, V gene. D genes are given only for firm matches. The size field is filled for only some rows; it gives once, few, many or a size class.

CDR3aa: CASSSQGADNEKLFF
CDR3nt: TGTGCCAGCAGCTCACAGGGGGCGGATAATGAAAAACTGTTTTTT
d_gene: TRBD1
len: 15
abundance: .
j_gene: TRBJ1-4
v_gene: TRBV5-4

CDR3aa: CASSLGRGGRARNEQFF
CDR3nt: TGTGCCAGCAGCTTAGGTCGAGGCGGGAGGGCCCGGAATGAGCAGTTCTTC
d_gene: TRBD2
len: 17
abundance: .
j_gene: TRBJ2-1
v_gene: TRBV11-3

CDR3aa: CASSQEGRESSVETQYF
CDR3nt: TGTGCCAGCAGCCAAGAAGGGCGGGAGAGTAGCGTAGAGACCCAGTACTTC
d_gene: TRBD2
len: 17
abundance: .
j_gene: TRBJ2-5
v_gene: TRBV4-2

CDR3aa: CASSSRLDEQFF
CDR3nt: TGTGCCAGCAGCTCTCGACTTGATGAGCAGTTCTTC
d_gene: .
len: 12
abundance: .
j_gene: TRBJ2-1
v_gene: TRBV7-2

CDR3aa: CASSERQALNQPQHF
CDR3nt: TGTGCCAGCAGTGAAAGGCAGGCGCTCAATCAGCCCCAGCATTTT
d_gene: .
len: 15
abundance: .
j_gene: TRBJ1-5
v_gene: TRBV2

CDR3aa: CASSPRGRSSHYGYTF
CDR3nt: TGCGCCAGCAGCCCTAGGGGCAGGTCGAGTCACTATGGCTACACCTTC
d_gene: .
len: 16
abundance: .
j_gene: TRBJ1-2
v_gene: TRBV5-1

CDR3aa: CASSRGGTLSTDTQYF
CDR3nt: TGTGCCAGCTCGAGAGGGGGAACGTTAAGCACAGATACGCAGTATTTT
d_gene: .
len: 16
abundance: once
j_gene: TRBJ2-3
v_gene: TRBV18

CDR3aa: CASSQVADTQYF
CDR3nt: TGTGCCAGCAGCCAAGTCGCAGATACGCAGTATTTT
d_gene: .
len: 12
abundance: .
j_gene: TRBJ2-3
v_gene: TRBV3-1/TRBV3-2

CDR3aa: CASSLLGGPFSSNQPQHF
CDR3nt: TGCGCCAGCAGCTTGTTAGGGGGCCCTTTTAGTAGCAATCAGCCCCAGCATTTT
d_gene: TRBD1
len: 18
abundance: .
j_gene: TRBJ1-5
v_gene: TRBV5-1

CDR3aa: CASSQEGSLAGAKGSYEQYF
CDR3nt: TGCGCCAGCAGCCAAGAAGGTAGTCTAGCGGGAGCCAAGGGATCCTACGAGCAGTACTTC
d_gene: TRBD2
len: 20
abundance: .
j_gene: TRBJ2-7
v_gene: TRBV4-1

CDR3aa: CSVEPVNTEAFF
CDR3nt: TGCAGCGTTGAACCGGTGAACACTGAAGCTTTCTTT
d_gene: .
len: 12
abundance: .
j_gene: TRBJ1-1
v_gene: TRBV29-1

CDR3aa: CASSLGQGPGYGYTF
CDR3nt: TGCGCCAGCAGCTTGGGACAGGGTCCGGGGTATGGCTACACCTTC
d_gene: TRBD1
len: 15
abundance: .
j_gene: TRBJ1-2
v_gene: TRBV5-1

CDR3aa: CASSVGRVADQETQYF
CDR3nt: TGTGCCAGCAGCGTGGGCCGCGTGGCAGACCAAGAGACCCAGTACTTC
d_gene: .
len: 16
abundance: .
j_gene: TRBJ2-5
v_gene: TRBV11-2

CDR3aa: CASSRWTGTYEQYF
CDR3nt: TGCGCCAGCAGCAGATGGACAGGGACCTACGAGCAGTACTTC
d_gene: TRBD1
len: 14
abundance: .
j_gene: TRBJ2-7
v_gene: TRBV5-1

CDR3aa: CASSLTSGKGTGELFF
CDR3nt: TGTGCCAGCAGCCTGACTAGCGGGAAGGGCACCGGGGAGCTGTTTTTT
d_gene: TRBD2
len: 16
abundance: once
j_gene: TRBJ2-2
v_gene: TRBV5-6

CDR3aa: CASSKLQGSAYEQYF
CDR3nt: TGCGCCAGCAGCAAACTACAGGGGAGCGCCTACGAGCAGTACTTC
d_gene: TRBD1
len: 15
abundance: .
j_gene: TRBJ2-7
v_gene: TRBV5-1

CDR3aa: CASSPGSSYEQYF
CDR3nt: TGTGCCAGCTCACCCGGGAGCTCCTACGAGCAGTACTTC
d_gene: .
len: 13
abundance: .
j_gene: TRBJ2-7
v_gene: TRBV18

CDR3aa: CASSQRQSSGNTIYF
CDR3nt: TGTGCCAGCAGCCAACGACAGTCGTCTGGAAACACCATATATTTT
d_gene: .
len: 15
abundance: once
j_gene: TRBJ1-3
v_gene: TRBV3-1/TRBV3-2

CDR3aa: CASSLALFETQYF
CDR3nt: TGTGCCAGCAGCTTAGCCCTCTTCGAGACCCAGTACTTC
d_gene: .
len: 13
abundance: .
j_gene: TRBJ2-5
v_gene: TRBV7-2

CDR3aa: CASSPRADTQYF
CDR3nt: TGTGCCAGCAGTCCGAGGGCGGATACGCAGTATTTT
d_gene: .
len: 12
abundance: .
j_gene: TRBJ2-3
v_gene: TRBV27

CDR3aa: CASSLASAQETQYF
CDR3nt: TGTGCCAGCAGCTTGGCTAGCGCCCAAGAGACCCAGTACTTC
d_gene: .
len: 14
abundance: .
j_gene: TRBJ2-5
v_gene: TRBV7-8

CDR3aa: CASRPPRQGVNQPQHF
CDR3nt: TGTGCCAGTAGGCCCCCCCGACAGGGGGTTAATCAGCCCCAGCATTTT
d_gene: TRBD1
len: 16
abundance: .
j_gene: TRBJ1-5
v_gene: TRBV19

CDR3aa: CASSQERARGDQPQHF
CDR3nt: TGTGCCAGCAGCCAAGAAAGGGCCAGGGGAGATCAGCCCCAGCATTTT
d_gene: .
len: 16
abundance: .
j_gene: TRBJ1-5
v_gene: TRBV4-2

CDR3aa: CASSLGGLTVHEQYF
CDR3nt: TGCGCCAGCAGCTTGGGCGGGCTGACCGTCCACGAGCAGTACTTC
d_gene: .
len: 15
abundance: .
j_gene: TRBJ2-7
v_gene: TRBV5-1

CDR3aa: CASSVGDRGPLSSYNEQFF
CDR3nt: TGTGCCAGCAGCGTAGGGGACAGGGGTCCCCTGAGCTCCTACAATGAGCAGTTCTTC
d_gene: TRBD1
len: 19
abundance: .
j_gene: TRBJ2-1
v_gene: TRBV9

CDR3aa: CASSMTPRAEEKLFF
CDR3nt: TGTGCCAGTAGCATGACCCCCAGGGCGGAAGAAAAACTGTTTTTT
d_gene: .
len: 15
abundance: .
j_gene: TRBJ1-4
v_gene: TRBV19

CDR3aa: CASSQDSSGGRAQYF
CDR3nt: TGTGCCAGCAGCCAAGATTCTAGCGGGGGGCGAGCGCAGTATTTT
d_gene: TRBD2
len: 15
abundance: .
j_gene: TRBJ2-3
v_gene: TRBV14

CDR3aa: CATSGTQKGNTEAFF
CDR3nt: TGTGCCACCAGTGGGACACAAAAGGGGAACACTGAAGCTTTCTTT
d_gene: .
len: 15
abundance: .
j_gene: TRBJ1-1
v_gene: TRBV24-1

CDR3aa: CASSPLEGIDNEQFF
CDR3nt: TGTGCCAGCTCACCACTTGAGGGTATTGACAATGAGCAGTTCTTC
d_gene: .
len: 15
abundance: .
j_gene: TRBJ2-1
v_gene: TRBV18

CDR3aa: CASSPTGRGIETQYF
CDR3nt: TGTGCCAGCAGCCCGACGGGGAGAGGGATAGAGACCCAGTACTTC
d_gene: .
len: 15
abundance: .
j_gene: TRBJ2-5
v_gene: TRBV11-2

CDR3aa: CSVEVGSSSTSTDTQYF
CDR3nt: TGCAGCGTTGAGGTTGGGTCTAGCAGTACTAGCACAGATACGCAGTATTTT
d_gene: .
len: 17
abundance: .
j_gene: TRBJ2-3
v_gene: TRBV29-1

CDR3aa: CATSEAVNYGYTF
CDR3nt: TGTGCCACCAGTGAGGCAGTTAACTATGGCTACACCTTC
d_gene: .
len: 13
abundance: .
j_gene: TRBJ1-2
v_gene: TRBV24-1

CDR3aa: CSVGGTGLNYGYTF
CDR3nt: TGCAGCGTTGGTGGGACAGGCCTGAACTATGGCTACACCTTC
d_gene: TRBD1
len: 14
abundance: once
j_gene: TRBJ1-2
v_gene: TRBV29-1

CDR3aa: CASSLLSIREQYF
CDR3nt: TGTGCCAGCAGTTTACTCAGTATTCGCGAGCAGTACTTC
d_gene: .
len: 13
abundance: .
j_gene: TRBJ2-7
v_gene: TRBV28

CDR3aa: CASSPAMGRNTEAFF
CDR3nt: TGTGCCAGCTCACCTGCGATGGGGAGGAACACTGAAGCTTTCTTT
d_gene: .
len: 15
abundance: .
j_gene: TRBJ1-1
v_gene: TRBV18

CDR3aa: CASRVQGQGNTIYF
CDR3nt: TGTGCCAGTAGGGTACAGGGGCAGGGAAACACCATATATTTT
d_gene: TRBD1
len: 14
abundance: .
j_gene: TRBJ1-3
v_gene: TRBV19

CDR3aa: CASRSSGSSGEQFF
CDR3nt: TGTGCCAGCAGGTCAAGCGGGAGTTCCGGTGAGCAGTTCTTC
d_gene: TRBD2
len: 14
abundance: .
j_gene: TRBJ2-1
v_gene: TRBV11-2

CDR3aa: CAISEAEDYGYTF
CDR3nt: TGTGCCATCAGTGAGGCGGAGGACTATGGCTACACCTTC
d_gene: .
len: 13
abundance: .
j_gene: TRBJ1-2
v_gene: TRBV10-3

CDR3aa: CASSPSGGASTDTQYF
CDR3nt: TGCGCCAGCAGTCCCTCGGGGGGCGCTTCCACAGATACGCAGTATTTT
d_gene: .
len: 16
abundance: .
j_gene: TRBJ2-3
v_gene: TRBV10-2

CDR3aa: CASCRGQGGGYTF
CDR3nt: TGTGCCAGTTGTCGTGGGCAGGGAGGTGGCTACACCTTC
d_gene: .
len: 13
abundance: .
j_gene: TRBJ1-2
v_gene: TRBV12-3/TRBV12-4

CDR3aa: CASSLYYEQYF
CDR3nt: TGTGCCAGCAGTTTATATTACGAGCAGTACTTC
d_gene: .
len: 11
abundance: once
j_gene: TRBJ2-7
v_gene: TRBV12-3/TRBV12-4

CDR3aa: CASSYSPGGSYEQYF
CDR3nt: TGTGCCAGCAGTTACTCGCCGGGTGGAAGCTACGAGCAGTACTTC
d_gene: .
len: 15
abundance: .
j_gene: TRBJ2-7
v_gene: TRBV6-2/TRBV6-3

CDR3aa: CASTLTGNQPQHF
CDR3nt: TGTGCCAGCACCTTAACAGGGAATCAGCCCCAGCATTTT
d_gene: .
len: 13
abundance: few
j_gene: TRBJ1-5
v_gene: TRBV6-6

CDR3aa: CASMGQGRRCQPQHF
CDR3nt: TGTGCCAGCATGGGACAGGGCAGACGGTGTCAGCCCCAGCATTTT
d_gene: TRBD1
len: 15
abundance: .
j_gene: TRBJ1-5
v_gene: TRBV6-4

CDR3aa: CASWRGYNSPLHF
CDR3nt: TGTGCCAGCTGGCGAGGTTATAATTCACCCCTCCACTTT
d_gene: .
len: 13
abundance: .
j_gene: TRBJ1-6
v_gene: TRBV6-5

CDR3aa: CATQLAGANTGELFF
CDR3nt: TGTGCCACGCAGCTAGCGGGGGCGAACACCGGGGAGCTGTTTTTT
d_gene: TRBD2
len: 15
abundance: .
j_gene: TRBJ2-2
v_gene: TRBV24-1

CDR3aa: CASSHQEGQRAREQYF
CDR3nt: TGCGCCAGCAGCCACCAGGAGGGACAGCGAGCGAGAGAGCAGTACTTC
d_gene: .
len: 16
abundance: .
j_gene: TRBJ2-7
v_gene: TRBV5-1

CDR3aa: CASSDQNYGYTF
CDR3nt: TGTGCCAGCAGTGACCAGAACTATGGCTACACCTTC
d_gene: .
len: 12
abundance: .
j_gene: TRBJ1-2
v_gene: TRBV2

CDR3aa: CASSSYGQGGEQYF
CDR3nt: TGTGCCAGCAGCTCCTATGGACAGGGAGGCGAGCAGTACTTC
d_gene: TRBD1
len: 14
abundance: .
j_gene: TRBJ2-7
v_gene: TRBV13